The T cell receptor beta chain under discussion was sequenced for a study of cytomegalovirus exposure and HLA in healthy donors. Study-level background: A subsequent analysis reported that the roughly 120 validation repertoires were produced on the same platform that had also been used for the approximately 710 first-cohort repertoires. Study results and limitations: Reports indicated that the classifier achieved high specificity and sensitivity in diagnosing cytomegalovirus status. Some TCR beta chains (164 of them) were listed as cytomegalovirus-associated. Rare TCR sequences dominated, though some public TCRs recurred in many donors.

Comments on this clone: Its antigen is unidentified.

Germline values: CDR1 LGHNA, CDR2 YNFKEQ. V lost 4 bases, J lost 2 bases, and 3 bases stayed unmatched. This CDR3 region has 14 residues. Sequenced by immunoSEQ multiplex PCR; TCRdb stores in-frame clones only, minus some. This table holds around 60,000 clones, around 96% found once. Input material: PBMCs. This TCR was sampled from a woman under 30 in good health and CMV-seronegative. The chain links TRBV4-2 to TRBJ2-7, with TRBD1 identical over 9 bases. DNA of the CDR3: TGTGCCAGCAGCCCCCGGACAGGGGCCTACGAGCAGTACTTC. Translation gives CASSPRTGAYEQYF.